A single sample gave rise to the 30 T cell receptor beta chains below, sequenced in a study of blood T cell repertoires in COVID-19. Sequencing was performed with immunoSEQ multiplex PCR; in TCRdb, only in-frame clones are kept and a portion is missing. The profile shows some 83,000 clones, around 83% of them singletons. What was sequenced was peripheral blood. The receptor set was obtained from a man in his fifties or sixties with acute or convalescent COVID-19.

This clone came up a few times. This chain joins TRBV27 and TRBJ1-4; perhaps TRBD1 as D (5 bases). Germline lookup yields CDR1 MNHEY and CDR2 SMNVEV (reference sequence). CDR3 length equals 16 residues. V was clipped by 7 bases and J by 5 bases, with 20 bases between them. CDR3 in DNA: TGTGCCAGCACCAACTCAGCAGGGCGGTTGAATGAAAAACTGTTTTTT. It encodes CASTNSAGRLNEKLFF. Based on the CDR3 plus reference TRBV27 and TRBJ1-4, the full variable domain is EAQVTQNPRYLITVTGKKLTVTCSQNMNHEYMSWYRQDPGLGLRQIYYSMNVEVTDKGDVPEGYKVSRKEKRNFPLILESPSPNQTSLYFCASTNSAGRLNEKLFFGSGTQLSVL.

This chain joins TRBV6-5 and TRBJ1-3; possibly TRBD1 for D (6 bases). V lost 0 bases and J 4 bases, leaving 13 bases between the germline ends. CDR1 and CDR2 (germline): MNHEY, SVGAGI. The CDR3 covers 16 residues. CDR3 bases: TGTGCCAGCAGTTACTCGGCGGGGGGCGGAGGAAACACCATATATTTT. It codes for CASSYSAGGGGNTIYF.

This clone has a single count. The chain links TRBV25-1 to TRBJ2-7; 11 nucleotides align to TRBD2. The CDR3 has 13 amino acids. CDR1 is MGHDK and CDR2 is SYGVNS in the germline V gene. With V trimmed by 10 bases and J by 2 bases, 4 bases remained unmatched. The CDR3 DNA reads TGTGCCACGGGGACTAGCGGAGCCTACGAGCAGTACTTC. Translated: CATGTSGAYEQYF.

V is TRBV24-1 and J is TRBJ2-1, with D possibly TRBD1 on 6 matching bases. This CDR3 has 14 residues. CDR1 is KGHDR and CDR2 is SFDVKD in the germline V gene. Trimming removed 6 bases from V and 9 bases from J, with 17 bases in between. The CDR3 bases are TGTGCCACCAGTTCCGGGACATGGTATACTGAGCAGTTCTTC. This codes for CATSSGTWYTEQFF.

The genes are TRBV5-1 and TRBJ2-7, with 11 bases matching TRBD1. The V segment lost 2 bases and the J segment 6 bases; nucleotides outside the gene matches: 10. The CDR3 runs 16 residues. The V gene's germline CDR1 is SGHRS and CDR2 YFSETQ. The CDR3 DNA sequence: TGCGCCAGCAGCTTAGAACCCGGACAGGGGGCGTCCGAGCAGTACTTC. This codes for CASSLEPGQGASEQYF.

The V call is TRBV11-3, the J call TRBJ2-1; TRBD1 matches at 7 bases. The germline V gene encodes CDR1 SGHNT and CDR2 YENEEA. The CDR3 runs 14 residues. The V and J ends lost 2 bases and 7 bases, in that order; junction bases with no gene match: 5. The CDR3 loop is CASSLKQGRNEQFF. The CDR3 nucleotides read TGTGCCAGCAGCTTAAAACAGGGGAGAAATGAGCAGTTCTTC.

CDR3 sequence reads: CASSLRNILAEGELPFF. The CDR3 DNA sequence: TGTGCCAGCAGCCTTCGAAACATACTAGCGGAAGGAGAGTTACCCTTCTTC. The rearrangement joins TRBV14 to TRBJ2-1; 8 nucleotides align to TRBD2. Germline V gene data show CDR1 as SGHDN and CDR2 as FVKESK. J lost 16 bases, V lost 4 bases, and 24 bases had no gene match. The CDR3 totals 17 residues.

The chain is built from TRBV23-1 and TRBJ1-5; 10 bases match TRBD1. TRBV23-1 is labeled an ORF, and its function is uncertain. CDR3 length: 13 amino acids. V was pared by 4 bases and J by 7 bases, with 1 base of the junction left unmatched. Here the CDR3 reads CASSRTGGQPQHF. The CDR3 DNA reads TGCGCCAGCAGTCGGACAGGGGGACAGCCCCAGCATTTT.

This clone was counted between two and nine times. The genes are TRBV6-5 and TRBJ1-6; D perhaps matches TRBD1 (6 bases). Per germline, CDR1 MNHEY and CDR2 SVGAGI. V lost 2 bases, J lost 9 bases, and 17 bases lay in between. The CDR3 is made up of 16 amino acids. The DNA for the CDR3 is TGTGCCAGCAGTTACGATAAAAGACAGGTTGTTTCACCCCTCCACTTT. Translation gives CASSYDKRQVVSPLHF.

The gene calls are TRBV9 and TRBJ2-1, with TRBD2 identical over 8 bases. In germline, CDR1 is SGDLS, CDR2 YYNGEE. This CDR3 is 14 amino acids long. J gave up 9 bases and V 2 bases, and 7 bases lay outside the gene matches. For the CDR3, the DNA is TGTGCCAGCAGCGTCGGTAGCGGGGTTGTTGAGCAGTTCTTC. It yields the protein CASSVGSGVVEQFF.

The V and J genes are TRBV7-9 and TRBJ1-2; a weak D match, TRBD1 (5 bases). The V and J ends lost 4 bases and 5 bases respectively, with 17 bases between them. CDR1 is SEHNR, CDR2 FQNEAQ, per germline (reference sequence). CDR3 length: 15 amino acids. The CDR3: CASSSWEAGRYGYTF. The CDR3, as DNA: TGTGCCAGCAGCTCCTGGGAGGCAGGGCGATATGGCTACACCTTC.

The V and J genes are TRBV18 and TRBJ1-2; tentative D call: TRBD1 (6 bases). This CDR3 has 16 amino acids. V dropped 5 bases and J dropped 7 bases, with 23 bases sitting between them. The germline V gene has CDR1 KGHSH and CDR2 LQKENI. The CDR3 loop reads CASSTRIQGTAIGYTF. Written as DNA, the CDR3 is TGTGCCAGCTCAACACGGATACAGGGAACAGCGATTGGCTACACCTTC.

The chain links TRBV12-3 or TRBV12-4 to TRBJ2-1, with a possible D match to TRBD2 (6 bases). The CDR3 length is 13 residues. V gave up 5 bases and J gave up 15 bases, with 20 bases separating them. The CDR3 DNA follows: TGTGCCAGCAGTGGGACTTTTCCCCCGTCCGCGTTCTTC. Translated, it gives CASSGTFPPSAFF.

The genes are TRBV7-7 and TRBJ2-7; tentatively, D is TRBD1 (5 bases). Germline lookup yields CDR1 SSHAT and CDR2 FNYEAQ (reference sequence). The length of the CDR3 is 15 residues. Trimming took 2 bases from V and 0 from J, leaving 11 bases between them. As DNA, the CDR3 is TGTGCCAGCAGCTTAAAAAGACAGCACTCCTACGAGCAGTACTTC. Translation gives CASSLKRQHSYEQYF. The full variable domain, with the rest looked up from reference TRBV7-7 and TRBJ2-7, is GAGVSQSPRYKVTKRGQDVTLRCDPISSHATLYWYQQALGQGPEFLTYFNYEAQPDKSGLPSDRFSAERPEGSISTLTIQRTEQRDSAMYRCASSLKRQHSYEQYFGPGTRLTVT.

V usage is TRBV10-3 and J usage is TRBJ1-2; D remains unclear. V was pared by 3 bases and J by 4 bases, with 12 bases between. CDR3 length: 14 amino acids. Germline V CDR1 and CDR2: ENHRY, SYGVKD. CDR3 loop: CAISDGRRFYGYTF. The CDR3 region has the DNA TGTGCCATCAGTGATGGTCGGAGATTCTATGGCTACACCTTC.

V and J are TRBV7-9 and TRBJ1-1; 10 bases line up with TRBD1. The germline V gene encodes CDR1 SEHNR and CDR2 FQNEAQ (reference sequence). With V trimmed by 1 base and J by 5 bases, 7 bases remained unmatched. The CDR3 spans 16 residues. The chain's CDR3 is CASSLVGQGRGTEAFF. DNA of the CDR3: TGTGCCAGCAGCTTAGTGGGACAGGGGAGGGGTACTGAAGCTTTCTTT.

The chain is built from TRBV28 and TRBJ1-5; 8 bases map to TRBD1. The CDR3 has 17 amino acids. The germline CDR1 and CDR2 sequences are MDHEN and SYDVKM. V trimming: 5 bases; J trimming: 3 bases; junction bases outside the gene matches: 12. The CDR3 DNA reads as TGTGCCAGCAGTCTCTCCCGACAGGGGTCGGACAATCAGCCCCAGCATTTT. Residues: CASSLSRQGSDNQPQHF.

The J gene is TRBJ1-2, the V gene TRBV19, with TRBD1 matching over 8 bases. CDR3 size: 13 residues. Germline V gene sequence: CDR1 LNHDA, CDR2 SQIVND (reference sequence). The ends lost 7 bases at V and 7 bases at J; junction bases unmatched: 8. The CDR3 region is CASTQDRAGGYTF. CDR3 nucleotide sequence: TGTGCCAGTACCCAGGACAGGGCTGGTGGCTACACCTTC.

The chain has TRBV11-2 and TRBJ1-4; tentatively, D is TRBD1 (6 bases). Per the germline V gene, CDR1 is SGHAT and CDR2 is FQNNGV. The CDR3 is 17 residues long. Trimming took 4 bases from V and 2 from J, leaving 17 bases between them. The CDR3 reads CASSSWQQGPTNEKLFF. The DNA of the CDR3 is TGTGCCAGCAGCTCGTGGCAACAGGGTCCGACTAATGAAAAACTGTTTTTT.

J is TRBJ2-1 and V is TRBV28; 7 bases agree with TRBD2. The CDR3 contains 14 residues. With V trimmed by 10 bases and J by 4 bases, 10 bases remained unmatched. The germline V gene encodes CDR1 MDHEN and CDR2 SYDVKM. This chain's CDR3 is CATWASGTYNEQFF. CDR3 coding DNA: TGTGCCACATGGGCGAGCGGGACGTACAATGAGCAGTTCTTC.

This CDR3 is CASNPGGGGRGYTF. In DNA, the CDR3 is TGTGCCAGCAACCCCGGTGGGGGGGGCCGGGGCTACACCTTC. The chain has TRBV28 and TRBJ1-2, with D perhaps TRBD1 (6 bases). This CDR3 has 14 residues. In germline, CDR1 is MDHEN, CDR2 SYDVKM. The V and J ends lost 7 bases and 8 bases respectively, with 20 bases between them.

V is TRBV28 and J is TRBJ1-2; TRBD1 agrees at 8 bases. The CDR3 spans 13 residues. V gave up 6 bases and J gave up 7 bases; unmatched junction bases: 7. Germline-derived CDR1 and CDR2 are MDHEN and SYDVKM. The chain's CDR3 is CASRFTGGAGYTF. CDR3 nucleotides: TGTGCCAGCAGATTTACAGGGGGTGCTGGCTACACCTTC.

The rearrangement uses TRBV14 and TRBJ2-1, with 7 bases matching TRBD1. This CDR3 spans 16 amino acids. Germline V gene sequence: CDR1 SGHDN, CDR2 FVKESK. After removal of 0 bases from V and 5 bases from J, the junction contained 7 bases not matched to a gene. The CDR3 is CASSQEIGGLHNEQFF. The CDR3 region has the DNA TGTGCCAGCAGCCAAGAAATAGGGGGCTTACACAATGAGCAGTTCTTC.

This chain links TRBV10-2 with TRBJ1-2, with unresolved D. The length of the CDR3 is 13 residues. Germline CDR1 is WSHSY and CDR2 is SAAADI. Trimming took 4 bases from V and 4 from J, leaving 10 bases between them. CDR3 amino acids: CASSGVQSYGYTF. The CDR3 DNA reads TGCGCCAGCAGTGGGGTACAGAGCTATGGCTACACCTTC.

The chain is built from TRBV9 and TRBJ2-1; D perhaps matches TRBD1 (5 bases). V lost 0 bases to trimming and J lost 12 bases, with 13 bases between them. The germline V gene has CDR1 SGDLS and CDR2 YYNGEE. The CDR3 runs to 13 residues. The DNA of the CDR3 is TGTGCCAGCAGCGTAGTGGACAAGGACGGGCAGTTCTTC. The encoded protein is CASSVVDKDGQFF. Drawing the rest from reference TRBV9 and TRBJ2-1, the complete variable domain is DSGVTQTPKHLITATGQRVTLRCSPRSGDLSVYWYQQSLDQGLQFLIQYYNGEERAKGNILERFSAQQFPDLHSELNLSSLELGDSALYFCASSVVDKDGQFFGPGTRLTVL.

This clone was observed once. Within the sample, other DNA sequences also encode this same CDR3. This chain connects TRBV5-1 to TRBJ1-2; D uncertain. CDR3 length equals 13 residues. The germline gives CDR1 SGHRS, CDR2 YFSETQ. V gave up 0 bases and J gave up 2 bases, with 5 bases separating them. The chain's CDR3 is CASSLEQNYGYTF. The CDR3 DNA follows: TGCGCCAGCAGCTTGGAACAAAACTATGGCTACACCTTC.

This sequence joins TRBV24-1 and TRBJ2-1; 10 nucleotides agree with TRBD1. Trimming at V came to 6 bases and at J to 2 bases, leaving 6 bases not matched to a gene. CDR1 is KGHDR and CDR2 is SFDVKD in the germline V gene. The CDR3 is 16 residues long. The chain's CDR3 is CATSQATGGAYNEQFF. The CDR3 DNA reads as TGTGCCACCAGTCAAGCGACAGGGGGCGCCTACAATGAGCAGTTCTTC.

The chain couples TRBV6-5 to TRBJ1-4, with a weak D call TRBD1 (6 bases). Germline CDR1 is MNHEY and CDR2 is SVGAGI. This CDR3 has 13 amino acids. V was trimmed by 10 bases and J by 7 bases, leaving 16 bases between them. The CDR3 sequence: CATRTGYGEKLFF. CDR3 coding DNA: TGTGCCACCCGTACAGGGTATGGTGAAAAACTGTTTTTT.

This clone was detected a few times. The rearrangement joins TRBV14 to TRBJ2-1, with 9 bases aligning to TRBD2. Looked up from germline, CDR1 is SGHDN and CDR2 is FVKESK. The CDR3 is 15 residues long. J was trimmed by 1 base and V by 6 bases; bases with no gene match: 4. The CDR3 nucleotides are TGTGCCAGCAGTCCTCTAGCGGGGTCCTACAATGAGCAGTTCTTC. It yields the protein CASSPLAGSYNEQFF.

This chain uses TRBV7-9 with TRBJ1-4; possibly TRBD1 for D (6 bases). V was clipped by 5 bases and J by 7 bases, with 8 bases between them. The germline gives CDR1 SEHNR, CDR2 FQNEAQ (reference sequence). This CDR3 region has 12 residues. Here the CDR3 DNA reads TGTGCCAGCAGCCGAGGGGGTGAAAAACTGTTTTTT. It codes for CASSRGGEKLFF.